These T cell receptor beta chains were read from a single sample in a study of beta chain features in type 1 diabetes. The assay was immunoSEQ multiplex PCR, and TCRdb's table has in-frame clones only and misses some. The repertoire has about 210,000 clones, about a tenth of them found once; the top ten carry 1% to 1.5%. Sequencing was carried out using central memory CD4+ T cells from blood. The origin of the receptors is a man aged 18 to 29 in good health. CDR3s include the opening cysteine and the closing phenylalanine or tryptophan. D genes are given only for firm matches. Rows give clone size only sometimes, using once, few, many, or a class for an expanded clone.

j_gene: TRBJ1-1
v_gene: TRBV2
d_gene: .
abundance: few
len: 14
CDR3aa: CASSSAVTNTEAFF
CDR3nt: TGTGCCAGCAGCTCCGCAGTGACAAACACTGAAGCTTTCTTT

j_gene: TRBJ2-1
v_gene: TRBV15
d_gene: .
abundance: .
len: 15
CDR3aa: CATSNGSPQYNEQFF
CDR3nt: TGTGCCACCAGCAACGGGTCTCCCCAATACAATGAGCAGTTCTTC

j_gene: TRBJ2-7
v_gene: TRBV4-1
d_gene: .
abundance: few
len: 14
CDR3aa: CASSRVEDSYEQYF
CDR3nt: TGTGCCAGCAGCCGAGTCGAAGATTCCTACGAGCAGTACTTC

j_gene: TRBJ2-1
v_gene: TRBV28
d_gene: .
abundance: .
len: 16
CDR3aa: CASSETPGDSYNEQFF
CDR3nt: TGTGCCAGCAGTGAGACCCCCGGCGATTCCTACAATGAGCAGTTCTTC

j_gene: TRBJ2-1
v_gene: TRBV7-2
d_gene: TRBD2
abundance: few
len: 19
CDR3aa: CASSSPSGTGGRNYNEQFF
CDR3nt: TGTGCCAGCAGCTCCCCGTCGGGGACCGGCGGGAGGAATTACAATGAGCAGTTCTTC

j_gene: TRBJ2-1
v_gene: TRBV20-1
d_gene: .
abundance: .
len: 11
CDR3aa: CSADPNNEQFF
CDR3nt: TGCAGTGCTGACCCGAACAATGAGCAGTTCTTC

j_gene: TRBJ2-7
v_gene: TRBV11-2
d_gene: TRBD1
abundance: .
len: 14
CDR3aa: CASSLVGQIYEQYF
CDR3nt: TGTGCCAGCAGCTTAGTGGGACAGATCTACGAGCAGTACTTC

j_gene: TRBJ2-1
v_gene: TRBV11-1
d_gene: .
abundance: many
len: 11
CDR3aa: CASSGGNEQFF
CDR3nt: TGTGCCAGCAGCGGCGGCAATGAGCAGTTCTTC

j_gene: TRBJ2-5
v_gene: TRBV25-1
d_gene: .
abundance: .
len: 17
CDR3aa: CASSPLWGRYLGETQYF
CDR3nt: TGTGCCAGCAGTCCCCTTTGGGGCAGGTACTTGGGGGAGACCCAGTACTTC

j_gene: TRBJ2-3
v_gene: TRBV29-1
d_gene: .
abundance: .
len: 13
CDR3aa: CSVRTGGTDTQYF
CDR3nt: TGCAGCGTTAGGACAGGAGGGACAGATACGCAGTATTTT

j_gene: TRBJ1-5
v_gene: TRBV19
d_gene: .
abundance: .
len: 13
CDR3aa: CASSMGVYQPQHF
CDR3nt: TGTGCCAGTAGTATGGGCGTATATCAGCCCCAGCATTTT

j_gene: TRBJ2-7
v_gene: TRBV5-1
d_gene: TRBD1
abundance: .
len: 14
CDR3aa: CASTKGQGDYEQYF
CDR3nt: TGCGCCAGCACCAAGGGACAGGGCGACTACGAGCAGTACTTC

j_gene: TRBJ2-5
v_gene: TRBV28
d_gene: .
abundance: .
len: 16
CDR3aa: CASRPRPGTSQETQYF
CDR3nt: TGTGCCAGCCGGCCCCGACCCGGGACATCCCAAGAGACCCAGTACTTC

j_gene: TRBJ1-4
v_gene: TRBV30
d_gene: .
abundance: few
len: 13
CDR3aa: CAWSVHKGEKLFF
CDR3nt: TGTGCCTGGAGTGTACATAAAGGGGAAAAACTGTTTTTT

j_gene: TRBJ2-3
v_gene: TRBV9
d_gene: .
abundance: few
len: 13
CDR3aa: CASSLSPADTQYF
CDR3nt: TGTGCCAGCAGCCTATCACCCGCAGATACGCAGTATTTT

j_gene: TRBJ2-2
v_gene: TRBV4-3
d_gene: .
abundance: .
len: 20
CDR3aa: CASSQVGQGTFYLNTGELFF
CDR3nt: TGCGCCAGCAGCCAAGTAGGGCAGGGGACCTTTTATTTGAACACCGGGGAGCTGTTTTTT

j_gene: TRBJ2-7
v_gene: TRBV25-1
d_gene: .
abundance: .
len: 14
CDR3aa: CASSELGAPKRWYF
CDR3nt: TGTGCCAGCAGTGAATTGGGAGCCCCCAAAAGATGGTACTTC

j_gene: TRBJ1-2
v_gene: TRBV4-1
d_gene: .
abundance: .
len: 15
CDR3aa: CASSQDGTDRYGYTF
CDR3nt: TGCGCCAGCAGCCAAGATGGGACCGATCGCTATGGCTACACCTTC

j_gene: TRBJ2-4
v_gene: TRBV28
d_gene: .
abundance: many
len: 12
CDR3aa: CASSFPRNVQYF
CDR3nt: TGTGCCAGCAGTTTCCCTAGAAATGTTCAGTACTTC

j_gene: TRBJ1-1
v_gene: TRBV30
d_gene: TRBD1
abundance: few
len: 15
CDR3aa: CAWSTRDRASPEAFF
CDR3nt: TGTGCCTGGAGTACCAGGGACAGGGCGAGCCCTGAAGCTTTCTTT

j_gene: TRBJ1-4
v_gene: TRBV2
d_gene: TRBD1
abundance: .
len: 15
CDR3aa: CASTRQGAANEKLFF
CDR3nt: TGTGCCAGCACGAGACAGGGGGCGGCTAATGAAAAACTGTTTTTT

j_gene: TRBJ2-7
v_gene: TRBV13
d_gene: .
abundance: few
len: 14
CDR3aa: CASSSVARTYEQYF
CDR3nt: TGTGCCAGCAGCTCGGTAGCGCGAACCTACGAGCAGTACTTC

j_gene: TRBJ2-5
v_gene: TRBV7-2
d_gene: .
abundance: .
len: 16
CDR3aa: CASSLSGSPGQETQYF
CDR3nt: TGTGCCAGCAGCTTATCGGGGTCGCCGGGCCAAGAGACCCAGTACTTC

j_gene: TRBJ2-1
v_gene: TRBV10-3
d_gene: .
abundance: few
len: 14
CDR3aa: CAISAAQGKNEQFF
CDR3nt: TGTGCCATCAGTGCGGCTCAGGGTAAGAATGAGCAGTTCTTC

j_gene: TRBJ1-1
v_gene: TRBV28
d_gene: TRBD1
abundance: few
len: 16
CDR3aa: CASSLSGGSGNTEAFF
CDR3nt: TGTGCCAGCAGTTTATCAGGGGGCAGTGGGAACACTGAAGCTTTCTTT

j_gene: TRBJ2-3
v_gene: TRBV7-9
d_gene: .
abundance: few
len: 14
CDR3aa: CASSLSVSTDTQYF
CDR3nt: TGTGCCAGCAGCCTCAGCGTTAGCACAGATACGCAGTATTTT

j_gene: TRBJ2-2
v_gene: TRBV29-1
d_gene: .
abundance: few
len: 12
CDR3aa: CSVSQNTGELFF
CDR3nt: TGCAGCGTTTCACAGAACACCGGGGAGCTGTTTTTT

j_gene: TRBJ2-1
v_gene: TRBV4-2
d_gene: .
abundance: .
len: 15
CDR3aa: CASSQDWGSGNEQFF
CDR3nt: TGTGCCAGCAGCCAAGATTGGGGTTCGGGGAATGAGCAGTTCTTC

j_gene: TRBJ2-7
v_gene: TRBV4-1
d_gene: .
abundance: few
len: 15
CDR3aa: CASSQDIRSSYEQYF
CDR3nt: TGCGCCAGCAGCCAAGATATTAGGAGCTCCTACGAGCAGTACTTC

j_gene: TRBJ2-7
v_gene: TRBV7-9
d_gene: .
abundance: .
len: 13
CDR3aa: CASSLASRDEQYF
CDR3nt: TGTGCCAGCAGCTTAGCGTCGAGAGACGAGCAGTACTTC

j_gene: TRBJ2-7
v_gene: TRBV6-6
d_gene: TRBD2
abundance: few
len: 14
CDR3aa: CASSAPGLVAEQYF
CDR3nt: TGTGCCAGCAGTGCTCCGGGACTAGTAGCCGAGCAGTACTTC

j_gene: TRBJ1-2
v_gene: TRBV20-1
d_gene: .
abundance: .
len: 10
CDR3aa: CSARPYSYTF
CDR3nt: TGCAGTGCTAGGCCTTATAGCTACACCTTC

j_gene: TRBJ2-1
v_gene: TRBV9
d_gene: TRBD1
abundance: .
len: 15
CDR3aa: CASSGPGGSYNEQFF
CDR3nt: TGTGCCAGCAGCGGACCAGGGGGCTCCTACAATGAGCAGTTCTTC

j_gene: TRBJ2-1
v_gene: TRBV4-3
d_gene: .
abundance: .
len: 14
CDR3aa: CASSLAAANNEQFF
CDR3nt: TGCGCCAGCAGCCTCGCTGCGGCCAACAATGAGCAGTTCTTC

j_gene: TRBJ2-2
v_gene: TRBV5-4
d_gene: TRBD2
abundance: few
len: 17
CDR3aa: CASSPRTSGTFTGELFF
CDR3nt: TGTGCCAGCAGTCCCCGGACTAGCGGGACTTTCACCGGGGAGCTGTTTTTT

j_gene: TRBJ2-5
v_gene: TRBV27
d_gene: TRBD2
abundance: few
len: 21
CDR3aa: CASSPGKTSGRASVLLETQYF
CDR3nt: TGTGCCAGCAGTCCCGGGAAGACTAGCGGGAGGGCTTCGGTTTTATTAGAGACCCAGTACTTC

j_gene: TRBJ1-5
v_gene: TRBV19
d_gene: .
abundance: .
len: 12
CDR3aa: CASKQGDQPQHF
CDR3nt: TGTGCCAGTAAACAGGGCGATCAGCCCCAGCATTTT

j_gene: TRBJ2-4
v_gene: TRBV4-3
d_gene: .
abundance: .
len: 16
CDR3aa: CASSQGGRDRQNIQYF
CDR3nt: TGCGCCAGCAGCCAAGGAGGCCGGGACCGTCAAAACATTCAGTACTTC

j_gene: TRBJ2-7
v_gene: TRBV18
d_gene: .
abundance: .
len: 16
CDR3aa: CASSPTQDLLTYEQYF
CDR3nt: TGTGCCAGCTCACCTACCCAGGATCTCTTAACCTACGAGCAGTACTTC

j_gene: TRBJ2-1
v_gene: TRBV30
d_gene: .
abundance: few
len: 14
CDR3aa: CAWRGRDAYNEQFF
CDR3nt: TGTGCCTGGAGAGGCCGGGACGCGTACAATGAGCAGTTCTTC

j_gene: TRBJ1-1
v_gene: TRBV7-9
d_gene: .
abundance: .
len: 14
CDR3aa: CASSLELEYTEAFF
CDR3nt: TGTGCCAGCAGCTTAGAACTTGAGTACACTGAAGCTTTCTTT

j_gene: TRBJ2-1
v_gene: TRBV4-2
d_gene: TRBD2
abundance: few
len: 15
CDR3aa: CASSLASGPYNEQFF
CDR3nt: TGTGCCAGCAGCTTGGCTAGCGGCCCCTACAATGAGCAGTTCTTC

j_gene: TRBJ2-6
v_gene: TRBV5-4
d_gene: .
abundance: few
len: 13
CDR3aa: CASSSTAANVLTF
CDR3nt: TGTGCCAGCAGCAGTACCGCGGCCAACGTCCTGACTTTC

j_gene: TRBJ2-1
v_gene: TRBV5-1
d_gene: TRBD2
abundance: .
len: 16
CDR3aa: CASSLPSGRAYNEQFF
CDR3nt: TGCGCCAGCAGCTTGCCTAGCGGGAGGGCCTACAATGAGCAGTTCTTC

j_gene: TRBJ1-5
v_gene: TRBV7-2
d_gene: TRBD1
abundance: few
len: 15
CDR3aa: CASSLFGQGGQPQHF
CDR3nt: TGTGCCAGCAGCTTATTCGGACAGGGGGGTCAGCCCCAGCATTTT

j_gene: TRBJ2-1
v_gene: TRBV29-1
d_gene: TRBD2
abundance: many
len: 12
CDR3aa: CSGTSHDNEQFF
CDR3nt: TGCAGCGGGACTAGCCACGACAATGAGCAGTTCTTC

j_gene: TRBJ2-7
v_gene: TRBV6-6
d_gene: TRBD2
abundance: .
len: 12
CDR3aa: CASTSGIYEQYF
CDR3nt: TGTGCCAGCACTAGCGGGATTTACGAGCAGTACTTC

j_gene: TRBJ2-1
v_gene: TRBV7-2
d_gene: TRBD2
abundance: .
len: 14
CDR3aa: CASSLRTSGIAQFF
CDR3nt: TGTGCCAGCAGCTTACGGACTAGCGGGATTGCGCAGTTCTTC

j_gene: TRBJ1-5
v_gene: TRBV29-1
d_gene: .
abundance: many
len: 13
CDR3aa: CSVATGQHQPQHF
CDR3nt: TGCAGCGTCGCGACAGGACAGCATCAGCCCCAGCATTTT

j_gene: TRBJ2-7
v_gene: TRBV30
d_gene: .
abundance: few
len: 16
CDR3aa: CAWSVPRQWEGNEQYF
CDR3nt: TGTGCCTGGAGTGTACCTAGACAGTGGGAAGGGAACGAGCAGTACTTC

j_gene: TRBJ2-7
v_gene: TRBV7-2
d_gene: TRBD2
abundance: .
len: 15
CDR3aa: CASSLMGLENYEQYF
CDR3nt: TGTGCCAGCAGCTTAATGGGACTAGAGAACTACGAGCAGTACTTC

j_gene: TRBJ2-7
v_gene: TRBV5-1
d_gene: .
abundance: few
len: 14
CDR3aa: CASSKTSNSGEQYF
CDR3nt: TGCGCCAGCAGTAAGACGAGCAACTCCGGCGAGCAGTACTTC

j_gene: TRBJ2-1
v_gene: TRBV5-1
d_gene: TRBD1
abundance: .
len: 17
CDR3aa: CASSFTPGTGQRDVEFF
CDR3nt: TGCGCCAGCAGCTTTACGCCCGGGACAGGGCAACGGGATGTCGAGTTCTTC

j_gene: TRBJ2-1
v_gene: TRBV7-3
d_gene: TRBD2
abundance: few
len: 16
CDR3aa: CASSLLASGSYNEQFF
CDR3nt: TGTGCCAGCAGCTTATTGGCTAGCGGGAGCTACAATGAGCAGTTCTTC

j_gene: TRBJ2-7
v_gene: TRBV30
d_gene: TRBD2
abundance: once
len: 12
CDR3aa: CAWSVWGGEQYF
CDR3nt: TGTGCCTGGAGTGTCTGGGGGGGCGAGCAGTACTTC